This T cell receptor (beta chain) was documented in a study of early stage breast cancer tumors listed by TCRdb under 2017. Describing the broader study: Of the approximately 15 invasive breast tumors, twelve were found to be estrogen receptor-positive, progesterone receptor-positive and HER2-negative. On average, each sample got 9 to 10-fold read coverage. Of the 12 ER+/PR+/HER2- tumors, eight were classified as invasive ductal carcinomas and four as invasive lobular carcinomas. A total of some 2.6 million templates, representing some 1 million unique clonotypes, were detected across all samples.

As concerns this clone: Its binding antigen is unknown. Base qualities were left out, and no much larger clone turns up one base away.

The study profiled bulk TCR beta-chain repertoires in matched peripheral blood, tumor and adjacent normal breast tissue taken from some 17 patients with early-stage breast cancer. Before surgery, whole blood (about 5-10 mL) was collected into EDTA tubes and processed within 2 hours. Ficoll-Paque centrifugation in SepMate-50 tubes was used to isolate peripheral blood mononuclear cells. PBMCs were cryopreserved in aliquots of roughly 2 to 4.5 million cells in about 90% FBS with around 10% DMSO and kept in liquid nitrogen. The Qiagen AllPrep DNA/RNA Mini kit was used for genomic DNA extraction. General study outcomes and caveats: Repertoires from blood resembled normal breast more closely than tumor, and using blood as a reference for each tissue separated tumor from normal in about 85% of the 16 patients. The small cohort size prevented analysis by tumor subtype. Enriched TCRB sequences shared across patients were mostly commonly generated sequences, unlikely to play an important role in the tumor microenvironment. Compared with adjacent normal breast tissue, tumors had higher clonality and approximately 2.5-fold greater T cell density. Bulk genomic DNA sequencing of unsorted cells missed chain pairing and functional markers such as CD4, CD8 and FOXP3.

Each sample was amplified as two independent genomic DNA replicates: roughly 0.5 ug for blood and about 1.4 ug for tumor or normal breast. TCRB sequencing of genomic DNA was carried out with the ImmunoSeq Intro kit according to the manufacturer's instructions. Multiplex PCR ran 31 cycles with proprietary primers and spike-in control sequences for absolute quantification. Single-end 150-bp reads were used to sequence an 87-bp fragment spanning the CDR3 and the flanking V and J genes. Seven samples, each with two replicates, were multiplexed per lane of an Illumina MiSeq using version 3.0 chemistry. The paper's data handling went like this. Raw data were processed by the vendor's proprietary pipeline, with both replicates merged into one result per sample. Productive rearrangements sharing the V-gene family, CDR3 amino acid sequence and J-gene segment were defined as clonotypes. Clonality was calculated as 1 minus the normalized Shannon entropy (Pielou evenness) of TCRB abundances. T cell density was estimated by dividing total templates by the number of input cells inferred from the DNA input amount. Total repertoire diversity and clonality were estimated with Recon using default parameters. Tumor-enriched clonotypes were defined as having over 0.1% abundance in tumor and at least 32-fold higher abundance than in normal breast. In TCRdb, the immuneACCESS table is reduced to in-frame sequences with V and J assigned. These tables do not hold every clone; where another copy was compared, an unresolved V gene accounts for under half, and the others remain unexplained. Clone size and the V and J calls come from that table; the DNA yielded D and trimming. The sample yields under 75,000 clones; about three quarters were counted once. The top ten constitute 3% to 3.5% of the sample.

The TCR comes from a person aged 30-39 years with breast cancer. The sequenced sample consisted of blood.

In nucleotides, the sequence is TGTGCCAGTTTACTAACCTCACCAAGGGGCAGACCTTATGGCTACACCTTC. Its translation is CASLLTSPRGRPYGYTF. The V gene is TRBV19 and the J gene is TRBJ1-2, with a tentative D gene TRBD1 over 5 matching bases. The CDR1 and CDR2 encoded by the germline V gene (reference sequence) are LNHDA and SQIVND. V drops 8 bases and J drops 5 bases, leaving 27 bases in between. The CDR3 runs 17 residues from the cysteine to the phenylalanine. The read is trimmed to its CDR3 DNA, 51 bases read in frame from base 1.